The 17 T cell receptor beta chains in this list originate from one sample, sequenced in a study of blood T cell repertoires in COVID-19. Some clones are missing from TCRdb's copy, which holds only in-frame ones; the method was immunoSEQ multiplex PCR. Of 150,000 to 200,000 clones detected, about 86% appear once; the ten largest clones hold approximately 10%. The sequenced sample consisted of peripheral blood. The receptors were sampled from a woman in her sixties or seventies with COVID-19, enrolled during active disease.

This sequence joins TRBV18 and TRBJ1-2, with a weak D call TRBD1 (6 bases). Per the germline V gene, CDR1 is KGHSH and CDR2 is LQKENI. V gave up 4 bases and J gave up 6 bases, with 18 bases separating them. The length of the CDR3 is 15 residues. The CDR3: CASSLAARGADGYTF. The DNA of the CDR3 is TGTGCCAGCTCACTGGCGGCCAGGGGCGCAGATGGCTACACCTTC.

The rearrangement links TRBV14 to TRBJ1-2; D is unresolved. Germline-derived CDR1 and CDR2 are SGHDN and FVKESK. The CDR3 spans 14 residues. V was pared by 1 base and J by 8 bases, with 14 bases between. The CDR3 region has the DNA TGTGCCAGCAGCCAAGTCCCGGCAGCGTGGGGCTACACCTTC. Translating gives CASSQVPAAWGYTF.

The CDR3, as DNA: TGTGCCACCAGCAGGTATACACAGGGCGGGAACACTGAAGCTTTCTTT. As protein: CATSRYTQGGNTEAFF. This chain joins TRBV15 and TRBJ1-1, with D possibly TRBD1 on 6 matching bases. V lost 3 bases, J lost 1 base, and 15 bases lay in between. This CDR3 comprises 16 residues. Looked up from germline, CDR1 is LNHNV and CDR2 is YYDKDF (reference sequence).

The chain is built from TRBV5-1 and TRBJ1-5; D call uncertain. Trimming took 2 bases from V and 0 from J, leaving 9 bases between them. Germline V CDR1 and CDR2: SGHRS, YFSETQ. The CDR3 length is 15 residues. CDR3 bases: TGCGCCAGCAGCTTCGAGACTTATAGCAATCAGCCCCAGCATTTT. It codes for CASSFETYSNQPQHF.

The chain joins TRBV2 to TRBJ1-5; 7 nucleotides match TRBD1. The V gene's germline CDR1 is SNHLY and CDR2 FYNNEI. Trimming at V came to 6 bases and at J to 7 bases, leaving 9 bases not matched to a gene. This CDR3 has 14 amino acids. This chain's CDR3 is CASRLTGSHQPQHF. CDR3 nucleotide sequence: TGTGCCAGCAGATTGACAGGGTCACACCAGCCCCAGCATTTT.

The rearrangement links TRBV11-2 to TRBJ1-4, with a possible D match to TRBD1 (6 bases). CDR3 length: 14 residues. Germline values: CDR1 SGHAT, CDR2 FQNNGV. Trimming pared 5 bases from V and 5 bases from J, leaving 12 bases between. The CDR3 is CASSRTGTNEKLFF. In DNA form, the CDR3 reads TGTGCCAGCAGCCGTACGGGGACAAATGAAAAACTGTTTTTT.

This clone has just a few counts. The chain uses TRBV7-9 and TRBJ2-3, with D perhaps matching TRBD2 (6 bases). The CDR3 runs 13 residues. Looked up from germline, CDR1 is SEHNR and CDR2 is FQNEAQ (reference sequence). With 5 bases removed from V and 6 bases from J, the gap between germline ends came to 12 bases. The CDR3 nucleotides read TGTGCCAGCAGCCAGTCCGCGGGGGATACGCAGTATTTT. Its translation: CASSQSAGDTQYF.

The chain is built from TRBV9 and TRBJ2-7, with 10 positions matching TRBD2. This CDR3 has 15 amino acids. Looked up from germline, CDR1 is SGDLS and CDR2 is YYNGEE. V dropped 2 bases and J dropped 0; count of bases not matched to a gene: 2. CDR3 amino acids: CASSVSGRSSYEQYF. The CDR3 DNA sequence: TGTGCCAGCAGCGTTAGCGGGAGGAGCTCCTACGAGCAGTACTTC.

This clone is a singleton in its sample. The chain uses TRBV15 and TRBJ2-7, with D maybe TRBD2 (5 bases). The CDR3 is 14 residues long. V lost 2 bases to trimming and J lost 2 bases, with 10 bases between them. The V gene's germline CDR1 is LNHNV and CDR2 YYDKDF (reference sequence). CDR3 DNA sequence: TGTGCCACCAGCAGAACTAGACAAGCCTACGAGCAGTACTTC. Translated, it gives CATSRTRQAYEQYF.

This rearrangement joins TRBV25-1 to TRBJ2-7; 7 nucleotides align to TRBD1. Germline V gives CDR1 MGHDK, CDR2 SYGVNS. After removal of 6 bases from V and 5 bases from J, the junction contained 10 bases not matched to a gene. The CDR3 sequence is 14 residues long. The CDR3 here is CASRASGQFHEQYF. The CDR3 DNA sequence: TGTGCCAGCAGAGCATCGGGACAGTTCCACGAGCAGTACTTC.

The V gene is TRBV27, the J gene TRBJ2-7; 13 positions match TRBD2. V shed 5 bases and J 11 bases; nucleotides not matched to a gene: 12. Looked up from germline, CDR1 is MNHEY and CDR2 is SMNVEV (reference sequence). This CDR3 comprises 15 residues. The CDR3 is CASSPTVGLAGEKYF. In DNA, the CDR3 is TGTGCCAGCAGTCCGACCGTTGGACTAGCGGGAGAAAAGTACTTC.

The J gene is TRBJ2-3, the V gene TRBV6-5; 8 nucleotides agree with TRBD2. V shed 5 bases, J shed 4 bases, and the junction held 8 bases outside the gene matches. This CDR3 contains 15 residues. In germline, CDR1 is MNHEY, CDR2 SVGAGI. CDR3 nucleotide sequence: TGTGCCAGCAGTCTCCCGGGGGGGAGTTCAGATACGCAGTATTTT. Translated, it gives CASSLPGGSSDTQYF.

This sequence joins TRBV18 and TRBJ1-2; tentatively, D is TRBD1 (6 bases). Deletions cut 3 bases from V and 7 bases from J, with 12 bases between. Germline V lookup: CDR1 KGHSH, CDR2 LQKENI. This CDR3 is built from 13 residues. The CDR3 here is CASSPQGRSGYTF. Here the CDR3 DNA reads TGTGCCAGCTCACCTCAGGGGCGAAGTGGCTACACCTTC.

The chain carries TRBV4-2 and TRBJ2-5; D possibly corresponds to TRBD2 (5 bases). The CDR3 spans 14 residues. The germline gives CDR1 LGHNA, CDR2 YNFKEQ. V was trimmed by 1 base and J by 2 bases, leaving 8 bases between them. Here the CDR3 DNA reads TGTGCCAGCAGCCAAGTGCAGCGGCAAGAGACCCAGTACTTC. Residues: CASSQVQRQETQYF.

The CDR3 sequence: CASSLWGEGSSPLHF. As DNA, the CDR3 is TGTGCCAGCAGTTTGTGGGGGGAGGGGAGTTCACCCCTCCACTTT. The V gene is TRBV28, the J gene TRBJ1-6, with D possibly being TRBD1 (5 bases). This CDR3 region has 15 residues. The germline V gene has CDR1 MDHEN and CDR2 SYDVKM. V was pared by 3 bases and J by 9 bases, with 15 bases between.

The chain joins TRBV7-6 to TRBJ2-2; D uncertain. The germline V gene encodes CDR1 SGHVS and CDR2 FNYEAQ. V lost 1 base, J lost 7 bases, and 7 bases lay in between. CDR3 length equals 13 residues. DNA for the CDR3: TGTGCCAGCAGCTTAGGGTACGGCGGGGAGCTGTTTTTT. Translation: CASSLGYGGELFF.

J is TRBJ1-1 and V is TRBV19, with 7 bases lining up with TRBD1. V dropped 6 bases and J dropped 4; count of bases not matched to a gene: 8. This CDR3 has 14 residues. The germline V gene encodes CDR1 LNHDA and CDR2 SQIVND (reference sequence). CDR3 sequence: CASRSTGLGTEAFF. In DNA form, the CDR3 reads TGTGCCAGTAGGTCGACAGGGCTGGGCACTGAAGCTTTCTTT.